A single sample gave rise to the 22 T cell receptor beta chains below, sequenced in a study of T-cell reconstitution after alpha-beta-depleted transplantation in children. The library targeted TCRbeta and was prepared with unique molecular identifiers. TCRdb called the PCR reads again in MiXCR, with one record for every CDR3 protein. The sample contains some 200,000 distinct CDR3 sequences, 7% to 9% of which appear only once. Sequenced material: PBMCs, mostly from graft donor cells, taken 360 days after TCRalphabeta/CD19-depleted stem cell transplant. All receptors derive from a male patient under 10 years old who had a stem cell transplant for acute myeloid leukemia, so the T cells may come from the graft donor.

This clonotype has at least ten counts. The chain is built from TRBV5-1 and TRBJ2-3, with D maybe TRBD2 (5 bases). The CDR3 runs to 14 residues. Trimming removed 0 bases at V and 2 bases at J, with 7 bases between. From germline, CDR1 is SGHRS and CDR2 YFSETQ. Here the CDR3 DNA reads TGCGCCAGCAGCTTGGGAGGGTACACAGATACGCAGTATTTT. It is translated as CASSLGGYTDTQYF. Looking up the rest from reference TRBV5-1 and TRBJ2-3 gives the full variable domain: KAGVTQTPRYLIKTRGQQVTLSCSPISGHRSVSWYQQTPGQGLQFLFEYFSETQRNKGNFPGRFSGRQFSNSRSEMNVSTLELGDSALYLCASSLGGYTDTQYFGPGTRLTVL.

A few counts support this clonotype. This chain joins TRBV5-1 and TRBJ2-3; D remains unclear. Trimming took 0 bases from V and 5 from J, leaving 10 bases between them. The CDR3 sequence is 14 residues long. From germline, CDR1 is SGHRS and CDR2 YFSETQ. The CDR3 bases are TGCGCCAGCAGCTTGGACATGTCGGGAGATACGCAGTATTTT. It encodes CASSLDMSGDTQYF.

The genes are TRBV5-1 and TRBJ1-1; D call uncertain. Germline CDR1 and CDR2: SGHRS and YFSETQ. Trimming took 4 bases from V and 4 from J, leaving 11 bases between them. This CDR3 contains 13 residues. The CDR3 loop reads CASSTIGFTEAFF. In nucleotides, the CDR3 is TGCGCCAGCAGCACGATCGGGTTCACTGAAGCTTTCTTT.

For the CDR3, the DNA is TGCGCCAGCAGCCAGGGGAGCAATGAGCAGTTCTTC. Residues: CASSQGSNEQFF. This sequence joins TRBV5-1 and TRBJ2-1, with D tentatively TRBD1 (6 bases). The CDR3 has 12 residues. Germline V lookup: CDR1 SGHRS, CDR2 YFSETQ. Trimming removed 4 bases from V and 6 bases from J, with 8 bases in between.

The chain carries TRBV19 and TRBJ2-1, with a weak D call TRBD2 (7 bases). The CDR3 extends over 16 amino acids. Trimming shortened V by 7 bases and J by 0 bases, and 16 bases separated the two germline ends. The V gene's germline CDR1 is LNHDA and CDR2 SQIVND (reference sequence). The CDR3 protein is CASTAGAISSYNEQFF. DNA for the CDR3: TGTGCCAGTACTGCGGGGGCCATAAGCTCCTACAATGAGCAGTTCTTC.

The rearrangement links TRBV6-1 to TRBJ2-3; 7 positions match TRBD1. Trimming took 8 bases from V and 5 from J; bases not matched to a gene: 13. Germline assignment: CDR1 MNHNS and CDR2 SASEGT. The CDR3 loop spans 15 amino acids. CDR3 protein: CASAWTGQAEDTQYF. Written as DNA, the CDR3 is TGTGCCAGCGCGTGGACTGGACAGGCGGAAGATACGCAGTATTTT.

This clonotype was found a few times. J is TRBJ2-1 and V is TRBV29-1, with 10 bases matching TRBD2. Germline V gene sequence: CDR1 SQVTM, CDR2 ANQGSEA. The length of the CDR3 is 15 residues. The V and J ends lost 2 bases and 2 bases, in that order; junction bases with no gene match: 3. For the CDR3, the DNA is TGCAGCGTTGAACGGAGCGGGGGGGCCTACAATGAGCAGTTCTTC. This translates into CSVERSGGAYNEQFF.

There are a few counts of this clonotype. The chain employs TRBV9 and TRBJ2-1; the match to TRBD2 covers 8 bases. Germline V gives CDR1 SGDLS, CDR2 YYNGEE. V shed 4 bases, J shed 9 bases, and the junction held 15 bases outside the gene matches. The CDR3 runs to 16 residues. The CDR3 spells CASSPPAREVSFEQFF. In DNA, the CDR3 is TGTGCCAGCAGCCCCCCAGCGCGGGAGGTTTCTTTTGAGCAGTTCTTC.

In its sample, this clonotype was seen many times. This sequence joins TRBV21-1 and TRBJ1-6; TRBD1, the table's D call, lacks a check against the DNA. TRBV21-1 is classified as a pseudogene. The CDR3 length is 15 residues. The CDR3 spells CASSKALWSLPPLHF. Here the CDR3 DNA reads TGTGCCAGCAGCAAAGCGCTATGGTCCCTTCCACCCCTCCACTTT.

This clonotype was picked up a small number of times. The rearrangement uses TRBV18 and TRBJ1-1; weak D call: TRBD1 (6 bases). This CDR3 region has 15 residues. Germline assignment: CDR1 KGHSH and CDR2 LQKENI. V was trimmed by 1 base and J by 0 bases, leaving 9 bases between them. This CDR3 reads CASSPLAGVNTEAFF. The CDR3 DNA is TGTGCCAGCTCACCACTCGCAGGGGTGAACACTGAAGCTTTCTTT.

There are many counts of this clonotype. This chain uses TRBV12-3 or TRBV12-4 with TRBJ2-6, with D perhaps matching TRBD1 (5 bases). Trimming removed 2 bases at V and 2 bases at J, with 7 bases between. The CDR3 sequence is 15 residues long. The CDR3 reads CASSLIRAGANVLTF. The CDR3 region has the DNA TGTGCCAGCAGTTTAATCAGGGCTGGGGCCAACGTCCTGACTTTC.

The chain employs TRBV24-1 and TRBJ2-7, with 11 bases identical to TRBD1. Germline V gene sequence: CDR1 KGHDR, CDR2 SFDVKD. This CDR3 comprises 17 residues. The J segment lost 1 base and the V segment lost 3 bases, leaving 7 bases of the junction unmatched. This CDR3 is CATSDQTDRGPSYEQYF. The CDR3 DNA reads as TGTGCCACCAGTGATCAGACGGACAGGGGGCCTTCCTACGAGCAGTACTTC.

This clonotype was observed a few times. The genes are TRBV21-1 and TRBJ1-6; the table's D call of TRBD1 was not tested on the DNA. TRBV21-1 is a documented pseudogene. This CDR3 spans 16 amino acids. The CDR3 sequence is CASSYPPRVWNSPLHF. In DNA, the CDR3 is TGTGCCAGCAGCTACCCCCCCCGGGTTTGGAATTCACCCCTCCACTTT.

This clonotype has ten or more counts. The chain is built from TRBV20-1 and TRBJ1-1; D gene uncertain. V was cut by 6 bases and J by 1 base, with 12 bases left in between. Germline lookup yields CDR1 DFQATT and CDR2 SNEGSKA (reference sequence). The CDR3 spans 13 residues. The CDR3 nucleotides read TGCAGTGCCGTCCGGTTAGCGAACACTGAAGCTTTCTTT. It translates to CSAVRLANTEAFF.

In its sample, this clonotype was seen many times. The gene calls are TRBV5-5 and TRBJ1-1; D gene uncertain. The V end was cut by 1 base, the J end by 4 bases, with 11 bases between. Germline V CDR1 and CDR2: SGHKS, YYEKEE (reference sequence). The CDR3 is made up of 14 amino acids. For the CDR3, the DNA is TGTGCCAGCAGCTTGACGGGATTTGGCACTGAAGCTTTCTTT. Translating gives CASSLTGFGTEAFF.

A few counts support this clonotype. V gene TRBV10-3 combines with J gene TRBJ2-1, with unresolved D. With 4 bases removed from V and 8 bases from J, the gap between germline ends came to 6 bases. This CDR3 contains 11 residues. Germline V gene sequence: CDR1 ENHRY, CDR2 SYGVKD. CDR3 in amino acids: CAISGEDEQFF. CDR3 DNA sequence: TGTGCCATCAGTGGAGAAGATGAGCAGTTCTTC.

The V gene is TRBV29-1, the J gene TRBJ2-1; D may be TRBD2 (6 bases). This CDR3 contains 13 residues. V was shortened by 7 bases and J by 1 base, with 11 bases between the two germline ends. The germline gives CDR1 SQVTM, CDR2 ANQGSEA. The CDR3 region has the DNA TGCAGCGGAGCTGGAGGGTCCTACAATGAGCAGTTCTTC. Its protein product is CSGAGGSYNEQFF.

Remarks on this clonotype: A single base separates this from a much larger clone, so it may be a read error. The gene calls are TRBV12-3 or TRBV12-4 and TRBJ2-2; no clear D. V shed 6 bases and J shed 4 bases, with 3 bases lying between them. The CDR3 extends over 11 amino acids. CDR3 region: CASRVTGELFF. The CDR3 DNA reads as TGTGCCAGCAGGGTCACCGGGGAGCTGTTTTTT.

This clonotype came up many times. The chain employs TRBV6-5 and TRBJ2-7, with a tentative D call TRBD2 (6 bases). CDR1 MNHEY and CDR2 SVGAGI come from the germline V gene. Trimming took 0 bases from V and 5 from J, leaving 14 bases between them. The length of the CDR3 is 15 residues. The CDR3 loop reads CASSYSKWGVNEQYF. The CDR3 nucleotides read TGTGCCAGCAGTTACTCTAAGTGGGGGGTCAACGAGCAGTACTTC.

This clonotype has a count of ten or more. The chain is built from TRBV20-1 and TRBJ2-1; no reliable D call. The V and J ends lost 0 bases and 2 bases respectively, with 11 bases between them. Germline V lookup: CDR1 DFQATT, CDR2 SNEGSKA (reference sequence). CDR3 length equals 15 residues. In DNA form, the CDR3 reads TGCAGTGCTAGAGATTTTAGGACCACCTACAATGAGCAGTTCTTC. Translated, it gives CSARDFRTTYNEQFF.

This clonotype was seen at least ten times. In nucleotides, the CDR3 is TGTGCCAGCAGCTTAGAGAGTCGGATGAGCTCTGGAAACACCATATATTTT. It yields the protein CASSLESRMSSGNTIYF. The chain uses TRBV7-6 and TRBJ1-3; no definite D call. Trimming shortened V by 1 base and J by 0 bases, and 13 bases separated the two germline ends. Looked up from germline, CDR1 is SGHVS and CDR2 is FNYEAQ. This CDR3 is 17 amino acids long.

This clonotype was recorded a few times. The chain employs TRBV12-3 or TRBV12-4 and TRBJ2-7; 8 bases agree with TRBD2. Trimming removed 6 bases from V and 2 bases from J; junction bases left unmatched: 6. This CDR3 contains 14 residues. CDR3 region: CASSFVAGTYEQYF. The CDR3 nucleotides read TGTGCCAGCAGCTTTGTAGCGGGGACCTACGAGCAGTACTTC.